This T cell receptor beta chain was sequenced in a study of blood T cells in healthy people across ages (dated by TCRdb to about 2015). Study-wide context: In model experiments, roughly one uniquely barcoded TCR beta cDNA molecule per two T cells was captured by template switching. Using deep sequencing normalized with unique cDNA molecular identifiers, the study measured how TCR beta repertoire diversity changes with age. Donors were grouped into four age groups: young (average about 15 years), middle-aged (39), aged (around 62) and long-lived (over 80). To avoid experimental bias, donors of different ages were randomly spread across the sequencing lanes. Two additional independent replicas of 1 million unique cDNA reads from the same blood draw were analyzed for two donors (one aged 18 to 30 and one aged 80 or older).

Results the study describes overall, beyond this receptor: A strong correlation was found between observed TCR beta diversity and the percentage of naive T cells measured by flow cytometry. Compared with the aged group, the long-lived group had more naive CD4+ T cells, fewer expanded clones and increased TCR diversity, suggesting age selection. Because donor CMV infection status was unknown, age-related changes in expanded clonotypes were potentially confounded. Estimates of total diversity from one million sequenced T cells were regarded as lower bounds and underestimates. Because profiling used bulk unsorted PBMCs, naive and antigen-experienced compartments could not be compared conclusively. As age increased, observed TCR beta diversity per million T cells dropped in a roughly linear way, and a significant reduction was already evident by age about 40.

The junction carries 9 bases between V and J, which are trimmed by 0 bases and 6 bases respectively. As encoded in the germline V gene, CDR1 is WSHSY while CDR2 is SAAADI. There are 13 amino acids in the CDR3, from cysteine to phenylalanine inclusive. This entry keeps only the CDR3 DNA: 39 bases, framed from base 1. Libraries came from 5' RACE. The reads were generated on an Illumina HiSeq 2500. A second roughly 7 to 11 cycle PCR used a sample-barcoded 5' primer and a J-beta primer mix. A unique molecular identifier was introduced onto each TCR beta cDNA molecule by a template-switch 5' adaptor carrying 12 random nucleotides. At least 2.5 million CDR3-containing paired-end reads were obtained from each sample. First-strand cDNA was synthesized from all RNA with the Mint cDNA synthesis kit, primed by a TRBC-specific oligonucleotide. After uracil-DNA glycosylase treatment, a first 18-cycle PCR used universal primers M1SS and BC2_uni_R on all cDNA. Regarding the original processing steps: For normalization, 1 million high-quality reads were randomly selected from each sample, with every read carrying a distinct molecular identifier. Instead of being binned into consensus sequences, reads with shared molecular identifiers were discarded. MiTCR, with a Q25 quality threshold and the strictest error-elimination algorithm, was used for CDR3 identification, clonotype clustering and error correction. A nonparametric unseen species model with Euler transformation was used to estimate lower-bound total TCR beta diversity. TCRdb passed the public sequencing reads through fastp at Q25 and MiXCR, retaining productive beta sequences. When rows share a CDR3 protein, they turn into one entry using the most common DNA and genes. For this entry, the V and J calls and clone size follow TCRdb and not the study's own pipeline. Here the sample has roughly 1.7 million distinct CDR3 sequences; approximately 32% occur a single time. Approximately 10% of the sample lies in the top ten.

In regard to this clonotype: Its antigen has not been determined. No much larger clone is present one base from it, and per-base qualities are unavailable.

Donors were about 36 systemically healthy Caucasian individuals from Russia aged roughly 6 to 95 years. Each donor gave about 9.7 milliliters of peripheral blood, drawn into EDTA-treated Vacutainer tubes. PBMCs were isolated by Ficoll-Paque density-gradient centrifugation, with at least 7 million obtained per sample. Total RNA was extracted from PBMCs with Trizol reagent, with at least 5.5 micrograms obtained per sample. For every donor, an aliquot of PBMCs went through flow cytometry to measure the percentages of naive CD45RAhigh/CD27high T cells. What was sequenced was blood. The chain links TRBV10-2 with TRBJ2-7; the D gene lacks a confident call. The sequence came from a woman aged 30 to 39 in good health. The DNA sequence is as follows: TGCGCCAGCAGTGAGTCGGGTGTTCCCGAGCAGTACTTC. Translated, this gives CASSESGVPEQYF.